The rows below give T cell receptor beta chains drawn from one sample of a study of blood T cell repertoires in COVID-19. Sequencing was performed with immunoSEQ multiplex PCR; in TCRdb, only in-frame clones are kept and a portion is missing. Here the sample spans 100,000 to 150,000 clones, 80% to 85% being singletons. Input material: peripheral blood. The receptors here all came from a woman aged 25 to 39 who had recovered from COVID-19. The CDR3 runs from the conserved cysteine through the conserved F or W. A D gene is named only where the DNA matches it firmly. Only part of the rows carry a size: once, few, many, or a class if the clone is expanded.

clone size | D gene | J gene | V gene | CDR3 DNA | CDR3 protein
. | TRBD2 | TRBJ2-1 | TRBV2 | TGTGCCAGCACCGAGGGCCGAGCGGGAGAGGGGGACAATGAGCAGTTCTTC | CASTEGRAGEGDNEQFF
. | . | TRBJ1-6 | TRBV3-1/TRBV3-2 | TGTGCCAGCAGCCAAGCCCCGGAGGGTTCACCCCTCCACTTT | CASSQAPEGSPLHF
. | TRBD2 | TRBJ2-1 | TRBV11-2 | TGTGCCAGCAGCTTAGGGGGCGGGAGGGGCGCCTACAATGAGCAGTTCTTC | CASSLGGGRGAYNEQFF
. | TRBD1 | TRBJ2-7 | TRBV5-1 | TGCGCCAGCAGCCCGGGACAGGTTACCTACGAGCAGTACTTC | CASSPGQVTYEQYF
once | . | TRBJ1-1 | TRBV13 | TGTGCCAGCAGCTTAGAGGGGGACATGAACACTGAAGCTTTCTTT | CASSLEGDMNTEAFF
. | TRBD2 | TRBJ2-1 | TRBV15 | TGTGCCACCAGCAACGGGAGGAGCTCCTACAATGAGCAGTTCTTC | CATSNGRSSYNEQFF
. | . | TRBJ1-1 | TRBV12-3/TRBV12-4 | TGTGCCAGCAGTTTAGCGGAGTCCTCTGAAGCTTTCTTT | CASSLAESSEAFF
. | TRBD1 | TRBJ2-2 | TRBV7-7 | TGTGCTAGCAGCAACACAGGGGGCCACACCGGGGAGCTGTTTTTT | CASSNTGGHTGELFF
. | TRBD1 | TRBJ2-7 | TRBV6-5 | TGTGCCAGCAGGGAGGGAGGGACAGGGAACTACGAGCAGTACTTC | CASREGGTGNYEQYF
. | . | TRBJ1-4 | TRBV6-5 | TGTGCCAGCAGTTACGAAGGGGGAGCTAATGAAAAACTGTTTTTT | CASSYEGGANEKLFF
. | TRBD1 | TRBJ1-1 | TRBV5-1 | TGCGCCAGCAGTGGACAGGGAGGTGGCACTGAAGCTTTCTTT | CASSGQGGGTEAFF
. | . | TRBJ2-2 | TRBV6-5 | TGTGCCAGCAGTCGGGGACAGAACACCGGGGAGCTGTTTTTT | CASSRGQNTGELFF
. | TRBD1 | TRBJ1-2 | TRBV5-4 | TGTGCCAGCAGCTTGGGGGACAGGGGGGACAACTATGGCTACACCTTC | CASSLGDRGDNYGYTF
many | . | TRBJ1-2 | TRBV5-1 | TGCGCCAGCAGCTCGGGGGACGTGATCGGTGGCTACACCTTC | CASSSGDVIGGYTF
. | . | TRBJ1-1 | TRBV6-5 | TGTGCCAGCAGTTACGGAGTGAGGACTGAAGCTTTCTTT | CASSYGVRTEAFF
. | TRBD1 | TRBJ1-6 | TRBV18 | TGTGCCAGCTCATTCGACAGGGACAATTCACCCCTCCACTTT | CASSFDRDNSPLHF
once | . | TRBJ1-1 | TRBV7-8 | TGTGCCAGCAGCCATCAGACACTGAACACTGAAGCTTTCTTT | CASSHQTLNTEAFF
. | TRBD2 | TRBJ2-7 | TRBV19 | TGTGCCAGTAGTATCTCCAGCGGGAACTACGAGCAGTACTTC | CASSISSGNYEQYF
. | TRBD1 | TRBJ1-5 | TRBV30 | TGTGCCTGGAGAATACAGGGACAGGGAGGTGGGCAGCCCCAGCATTTT | CAWRIQGQGGGQPQHF
. | TRBD1 | TRBJ1-1 | TRBV13 | TGTGCCAGCAGACACAGGGGTCTGAACACTGAAGCTTTCTTT | CASRHRGLNTEAFF
. | . | TRBJ1-6 | TRBV19 | TGTGCCAGTAATGAGGCGAAGGTGGATAATTCACCCCTCCACTTT | CASNEAKVDNSPLHF
. | TRBD1 | TRBJ2-7 | TRBV6-1 | TGTGCCAGCAGTGACAGGGGGAAGATCTACGAGCAGTACTTC | CASSDRGKIYEQYF
. | TRBD1 | TRBJ1-2 | TRBV6-5 | TGTGCCAGCAGCCGGACAGGGCTGGATGGCTACACCTTC | CASSRTGLDGYTF
. | . | TRBJ1-1 | TRBV3-1/TRBV3-2 | TGTGCCAGCAGCCAATGGAGCACTGAAGCTTTCTTT | CASSQWSTEAFF
. | . | TRBJ1-2 | TRBV29-1 | TGCAGCTCCGCAGGGGCCTATGGCTACACCTTC | CSSAGAYGYTF
. | . | TRBJ1-2 | TRBV28 | TGTGCCAGCAGTTCCTCGACACTCGCCGGAGGCTACACCTTC | CASSSSTLAGGYTF
once | TRBD2 | TRBJ2-2 | TRBV5-1 | TGCGCCAGTCTAGCGGGAAGCCCGGGCACCGGGGAGCTGTTTTTT | CASLAGSPGTGELFF
. | . | TRBJ2-7 | TRBV11-2 | TGTGCCAGCAGCTTAGACTTATACGAGCAGTACTTC | CASSLDLYEQYF
. | . | TRBJ2-7 | TRBV9 | TGTGCCAGCAGCGTTGGAAGCGGCCTCGAGCAGTACTTC | CASSVGSGLEQYF
. | TRBD1 | TRBJ1-2 | TRBV19 | TGTGCCAGTAGGACCGGGACAGGGCCTCTTAACTATGGCTACACCTTC | CASRTGTGPLNYGYTF
. | . | TRBJ1-2 | TRBV20-1 | TGCAGTGCTAGTCCCCCCTCTGGCTACACCTTC | CSASPPSGYTF
. | . | TRBJ2-2 | TRBV5-1 | TGCGCCAGCAGTCCGTCGAACACCGGGGAGCTGTTTTTT | CASSPSNTGELFF
. | TRBD2 | TRBJ2-4 | TRBV9 | TGTGCCAGCAGCGTAGGTGCTAGCGGGGGTGGCAAAAACATTCAGTACTTC | CASSVGASGGGKNIQYF
. | . | TRBJ1-2 | TRBV3-1/TRBV3-2 | TGTGCCAGCAGCCAAGATCGCTCAGGAAGCCATGGCTACACCTTC | CASSQDRSGSHGYTF
. | . | TRBJ2-5 | TRBV5-1 | TGCGCCAGCAGCTTGGCCGCGGACACTCTGAAAGAGACCCAGTACTTC | CASSLAADTLKETQYF
. | . | TRBJ2-7 | TRBV11-2 | TGTGCCAGCAGCTTAGATTACAGGGTGGGTGAGCAGTACTTC | CASSLDYRVGEQYF
once | . | TRBJ1-5 | TRBV5-6 | TGTGCCAGCAGCTTGACAGGGATCAATCAGCCCCAGCATTTT | CASSLTGINQPQHF